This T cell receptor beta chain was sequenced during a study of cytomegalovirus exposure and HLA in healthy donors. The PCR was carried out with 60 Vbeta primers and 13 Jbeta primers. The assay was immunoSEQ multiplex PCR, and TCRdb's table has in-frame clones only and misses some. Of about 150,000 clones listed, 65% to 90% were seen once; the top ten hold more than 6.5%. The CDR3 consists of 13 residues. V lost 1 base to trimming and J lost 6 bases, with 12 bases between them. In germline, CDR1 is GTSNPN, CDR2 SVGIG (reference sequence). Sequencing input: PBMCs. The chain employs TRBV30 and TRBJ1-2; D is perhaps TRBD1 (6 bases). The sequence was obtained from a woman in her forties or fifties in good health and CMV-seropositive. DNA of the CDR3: TGTGCCTGGAGTGCCCAGGGGACCAATGGCTACACCTTC. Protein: CAWSAQGTNGYTF.